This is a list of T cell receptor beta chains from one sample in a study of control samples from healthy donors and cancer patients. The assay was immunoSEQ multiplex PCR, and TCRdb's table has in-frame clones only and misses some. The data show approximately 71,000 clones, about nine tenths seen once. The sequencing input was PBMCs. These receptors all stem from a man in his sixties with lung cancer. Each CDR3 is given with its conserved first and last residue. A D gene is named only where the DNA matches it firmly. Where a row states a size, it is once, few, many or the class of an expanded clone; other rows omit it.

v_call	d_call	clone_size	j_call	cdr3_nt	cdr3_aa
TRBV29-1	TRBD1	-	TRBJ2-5	TGCAGCGCGGCACCCGGGACAGGGGGCGAAGAGACCCAGTACTTC	CSAAPGTGGEETQYF
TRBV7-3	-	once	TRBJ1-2	TGTGCCAGCAGCCCAAGTGGGAAACTTTCGGATGGCTACACCTTC	CASSPSGKLSDGYTF
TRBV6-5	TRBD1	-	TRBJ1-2	TGTGCCAGCAGTTACTCTGGGACAGGGAGTAGCTATGGCTACACCTTC	CASSYSGTGSSYGYTF
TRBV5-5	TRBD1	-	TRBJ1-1	TGTGCCAGCAGCTTGTTGGACAGGGGGCACACTGAAGCTTTCTTT	CASSLLDRGHTEAFF
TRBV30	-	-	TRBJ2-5	TGTGCCTGGATGCTCACGGGAGGTACCAGGGGGACCCAGTACTTC	CAWMLTGGTRGTQYF
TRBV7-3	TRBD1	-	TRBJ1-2	TGTGCCAGCAGCTTAGCCCCAGGGACAGAACATGGCTACACCTTC	CASSLAPGTEHGYTF
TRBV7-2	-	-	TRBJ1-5	TGTGCCAGCAGCTTTTACCTCAGTCAGCCCCAGCATTTT	CASSFYLSQPQHF
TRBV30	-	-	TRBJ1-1	TGTGCCTGGAATCAAAAGGGCCACACTGAAGCTTTCTTT	CAWNQKGHTEAFF
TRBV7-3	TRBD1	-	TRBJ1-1	TGTGCCAGCAGCTCGACAGGGTTGAACACTGAAGCTTTCTTT	CASSSTGLNTEAFF
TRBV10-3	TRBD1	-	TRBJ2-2	TGTGCCATCAAGGGGACAGGGGGCACCGGGGAGCTGTTTTTT	CAIKGTGGTGELFF
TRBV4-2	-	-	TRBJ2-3	TGTGCCAGCAGCCTGATGTCCGCCGCCATGGATACGCAGTATTTT	CASSLMSAAMDTQYF
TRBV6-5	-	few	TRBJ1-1	TGTGCCAGCAGTTACGGCGCGTTGAACACTGAAGCTTTCTTT	CASSYGALNTEAFF
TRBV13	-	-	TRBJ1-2	TGTGCCAGCAGCTTAGCCAGCCAACTCTATGGCTACACCTTC	CASSLASQLYGYTF
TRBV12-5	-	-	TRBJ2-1	TGTGCTAGTGGTTTGGGAGGGGGTCCAGGGAATGAGCAGTTCTTC	CASGLGGGPGNEQFF
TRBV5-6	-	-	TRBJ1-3	TGTGCCAGCAGCCGCCGCTGGGATTACGATGGAAACACCATATATTTT	CASSRRWDYDGNTIYF
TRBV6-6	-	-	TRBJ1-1	TGTGCCAGCAGTTACTCCAGTGGGCCTGAAGCTTTCTTT	CASSYSSGPEAFF
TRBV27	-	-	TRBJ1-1	TGTGCCAGCAGTTTAATTTTCCCTGATGAAGCTTTCTTT	CASSLIFPDEAFF
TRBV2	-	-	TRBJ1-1	TGTGCCAGCAGGAGGACAGAAGGTTTCGGCACTGAAGCTTTCTTT	CASRRTEGFGTEAFF
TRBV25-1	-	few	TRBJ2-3	TGTGCCAGCAGTTACCGGGGGACCACAGATACGCAGTATTTT	CASSYRGTTDTQYF
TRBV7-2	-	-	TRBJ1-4	TGTGCCAGCAGCTTAGCGGGACAAAATGAAAAACTGTTTTTT	CASSLAGQNEKLFF
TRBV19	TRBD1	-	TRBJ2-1	TGTGCCAGTAGTATGGGGACAGGGTCAAGCAATGAGCAGTTCTTC	CASSMGTGSSNEQFF
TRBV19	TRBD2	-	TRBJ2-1	TGTGCCAGTAGTATCTCATTTAGCGGGGCCTCCTACAATGAGCAGTTCTTC	CASSISFSGASYNEQFF
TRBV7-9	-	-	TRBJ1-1	TGTGCCAGCAGCCTCACCGGGACACACAACACTGAAGCTTTCTTT	CASSLTGTHNTEAFF
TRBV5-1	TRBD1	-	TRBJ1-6	TGCGCCAGCAGCTTTAGACAGGGAAATTCACCCCTCCACTTT	CASSFRQGNSPLHF
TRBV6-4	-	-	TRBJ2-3	TGTGCCAGCAGCCCCGGACGGACTAGCACAGATACGCAGTATTTT	CASSPGRTSTDTQYF